A selection of T cell receptor beta chains follows, all from one sample in a study of beta chain features in type 1 diabetes. Produced via immunoSEQ multiplex PCR; TCRdb's table is partial and in-frame only. The sample carries about 230,000 clones, 15% to 20% recorded once. The sample was naive CD4+ T cells from blood. The receptors shown here come from a man aged 30 to 45 with type 1 diabetes. The CDR3 runs from the conserved cysteine through the conserved F or W. D genes are given only for firm matches. Clone size is not always given. Where it is, it says once, few, many or a class for expanded clones.

size	D	J	V	CDR3	DNA
few	.	TRBJ1-2	TRBV7-2	CASSLLNRVGYTF	TGTGCCAGCAGCTTATTAAACCGGGTGGGCTACACCTTC
few	TRBD1	TRBJ1-4	TRBV7-2	CASSRTGASEKLFF	TGTGCCAGCAGCCGGACAGGGGCCAGTGAAAAACTGTTTTTT
.	.	TRBJ2-7	TRBV29-1	CSVLLGEQYF	TGCAGCGTGCTGCTGGGGGAGCAGTACTTC
.	.	TRBJ2-5	TRBV30	CAWSVGQGRETQYF	TGTGCCTGGAGTGTGGGGCAGGGAAGGGAGACCCAGTACTTC
.	TRBD2	TRBJ2-7	TRBV4-2	CASSQVEAGVYEQYF	TGTGCCAGCAGCCAAGTAGAAGCGGGAGTCTACGAGCAGTACTTC
few	.	TRBJ2-1	TRBV6-1	CASSEQGRTYNEQFF	TGTGCCAGCAGTGAACAGGGAAGGACCTACAATGAGCAGTTCTTC
few	TRBD2	TRBJ2-7	TRBV7-2	CASSPQGLASEQYF	TGTGCCAGCAGCCCCCAGGGACTAGCCTCCGAGCAGTACTTC
.	.	TRBJ2-6	TRBV5-1	CASTQTGPGANVLTF	TGCGCCAGCACCCAGACAGGACCTGGGGCCAACGTCCTGACTTTC
few	.	TRBJ2-5	TRBV25-1	CASSETNGETQYF	TGTGCCAGCAGTGAAACTAACGGAGAGACCCAGTACTTC
.	TRBD1	TRBJ2-5	TRBV5-4	CASSSRDRGRETQYF	TGTGCCAGCAGCTCCCGGGACAGGGGACGAGAGACCCAGTACTTC
.	.	TRBJ1-2	TRBV9	CASKRNYGYTF	TGTGCCAGCAAGAGGAACTATGGCTACACCTTC
.	.	TRBJ2-2	TRBV7-9	CARRTGLSGELFF	TGTGCCAGGAGAACAGGGTTATCCGGGGAGCTGTTTTTT
.	.	TRBJ2-3	TRBV18	CASSESTDTQYF	TGTGCCAGCTCGGAAAGCACAGATACGCAGTATTTT
few	TRBD1	TRBJ1-5	TRBV5-4	CASSLGQGANQPQHF	TGTGCCAGCAGCTTGGGACAGGGGGCGAATCAGCCCCAGCATTTT
.	.	TRBJ1-2	TRBV14	CASSQALVYGYTF	TGTGCCAGCAGCCAAGCCCTTGTCTATGGCTACACCTTC
.	.	TRBJ2-3	TRBV29-1	CSVGMTESTDTQYF	TGCAGCGTTGGAATGACAGAGAGCACAGATACGCAGTATTTT
.	TRBD1	TRBJ2-7	TRBV29-1	CSVGTNRGRSYEQYF	TGCAGCGTTGGAACGAACAGGGGTCGCTCCTACGAGCAGTACTTC
few	.	TRBJ2-7	TRBV9	CASSVIGTPGTEQYF	TGTGCCAGCAGCGTAATTGGGACCCCGGGGACCGAGCAGTACTTC
few	.	TRBJ2-4	TRBV5-6	CASSSLKGTGNIQYF	TGTGCCAGCAGCTCGCTAAAAGGGACTGGTAACATTCAGTACTTC
.	.	TRBJ2-3	TRBV4-2	CASSQPLTDTQYF	TGTGCCAGCAGCCAGCCCCTCACAGATACGCAGTATTTT
.	.	TRBJ2-7	TRBV29-1	CSQWGHEQYF	TGCAGCCAGTGGGGCCACGAGCAGTACTTC
few	.	TRBJ2-6	TRBV28	CASSFSPGAVRTGANVLTF	TGTGCCAGCAGTTTCTCTCCCGGGGCAGTTCGAACTGGGGCCAACGTCCTGACTTTC
few	.	TRBJ1-5	TRBV30	CAWSVGGNQPQHF	TGTGCCTGGAGTGTCGGGGGCAATCAGCCCCAGCATTTT
few	TRBD2	TRBJ2-5	TRBV27	CASSPPASGSGGTQYF	TGTGCCAGCAGTCCGCCGGCTAGCGGGAGTGGGGGGACCCAGTACTTC
.	.	TRBJ1-1	TRBV29-1	CSVEGEPGRVNTEAFF	TGCAGCGTTGAAGGGGAGCCAGGGAGGGTGAACACTGAAGCTTTCTTT
few	TRBD2	TRBJ2-3	TRBV7-2	CASTETAGGADTQYF	TGTGCCAGCACCGAGACGGCGGGAGGCGCAGATACGCAGTATTTT
few	.	TRBJ1-1	TRBV9	CASSVAAKQSTEAFF	TGTGCCAGCAGCGTAGCGGCCAAGCAGAGCACTGAAGCTTTCTTT
.	.	TRBJ2-2	TRBV29-1	CSVPQWPTGELVF	TGCAGCGTTCCCCAGTGGCCGACCGGGGAGCTGGTTTTT
.	.	TRBJ2-5	TRBV23-1	CASLSLRVPEETQYF	TGCGCCAGCCTAAGCTTACGGGTTCCGGAAGAGACCCAGTACTTC
few	TRBD1	TRBJ1-1	TRBV2	CASSVTGDRDTEAFF	TGTGCCAGCAGTGTCACAGGGGATCGGGACACTGAAGCTTTCTTT
.	.	TRBJ2-5	TRBV10-3	CAIREGKETQYF	TGTGCCATCAGAGAGGGAAAAGAGACCCAGTACTTC